This entry concerns a single T cell receptor beta chain. This clone came up a few times. It has no known antigen specificity. Qualities for individual bases were not recorded, and no much larger clone is one base off. The sample belongs to a study of graft-versus-host responses after intestinal transplantation (dated by TCRdb to about 2021). The study in broad terms: The transplants that recipients received were multivisceral, liver-intestinal, or isolated intestinal. Every recipient was given anti-thymocyte globulin induction, followed by around three years of maintenance tacrolimus and steroids. After intestinal transplantation, graft-versus-host and host-versus-graft alloreactive T cell clones in the graft, circulation and bone marrow were tracked using bulk TCR-beta CDR3 sequencing. Alloreactive clones were identified by sequencing pre-transplant mixed lymphocyte reaction products and comparing them with unstimulated pre-transplant donor and recipient T cells. A cohort of roughly 25 intestinal transplant recipients, including one retransplant, was enrolled, and a few patients lacking pretransplant specimens were excluded. Donor T cell macrochimerism was defined as a peak of at least 4% donor T cells among recipient peripheral blood mononuclear cells. Instead of going to the commercial service, samples from a few later patients were sequenced in-house on an Illumina MiSeq and processed with MiXCR.

The library came from the immunoSEQ multiplex PCR assay. For most patients, genomic DNA was isolated with the Qiagen DNeasy Blood and Tissue Kit and shipped frozen to Adaptive Biotechnologies for TCR sequencing. For most patients, genomic DNA was subjected to high-throughput TCR-beta CDR3 sequencing by Adaptive Biotechnologies. From the authors' description of their analysis: Adaptive's ImmunoSEQ software supplied the TCR sequencing data for 15 to 20 patients, while MiXCR and VDJtools were used to process a few other patients. CD4 versus CD8 sorting errors were corrected by removing sequences found in both subsets at a frequency ratio below 5:1. Because the origin of CDR3 nucleotide sequences shared between donor and recipient could not be assigned, those sequences were removed. To be classed as alloreactive, a clone needed at least 2-fold expansion over unstimulated cells and a minimum CFSE-low frequency of 0.002% (template counts) or 0.001% (read counts). A clone was considered mappable if detected in the sequenced pre-transplant spleen, lymph node, or MLR CFSE-low populations of the donor or recipient. The cumulative frequency of alloreactive clones was calculated as a percentage of all sequences, weighted by copy number. TCRdb took over this immuneACCESS table, retaining in-frame rearrangements with V and J assigned. Such tables are incomplete; in checked studies, under half of the missing clones stem from an unresolved V gene, and the remainder is unexplained. The V and J calls and clone size were taken over from that table, and D and trimming were inferred from the DNA. The sample table holds some 100,000 clones, of which about 90% were seen once. The ten largest clones represent over 0.06% of the sample.

The time point label on this specimen signifies: cells obtained before transplantation from donor or recipient. CD3+CD4+ and CD3+CD8+ populations were FACS-sorted from unstimulated pre-transplant donor and recipient cells taken from spleen or lymph nodes. Counted from cysteine to phenylalanine, this CDR3 has 18 amino acids. The retained sequence is limited to the CDR3, 54 bases, with the frame set at the first base. The germline V gene specifies SGHDT as CDR1 and YYEEEE as CDR2. V is trimmed back by 4 bases and J by 6 bases, and the junction contains 17 bases that no gene match accounts for. The full study reports these points: The conclusions were limited by the relatively low number and heterogeneity of the intestinal transplant patients. Peak levels of circulating GvH clones were associated with declines in HvG clones early after transplant. In the allografts of patients with donor T cell macrochimerism, GvH to HvG T cell clonal ratios were high. GvH clones were detected in recipient bone marrow, and some appeared earlier in ileal mucosa or blood, consistent with an intestinal mucosal origin.

The receptor's source is a human donor who was the organ donor for an intestinal transplant. The V and J genes are TRBV5-6 and TRBJ1-5; 9 nucleotides in the junction match TRBD1. The specimen was unstimulated CD8+ T cells sorted from spleen or lymph node cells, collected before transplant. The DNA sequence is as follows: TGTGCCAGCAGCGGCCGGGACAGGGAAAGTGGTCTGGTTCAGCCCCAGCATTTT. Translated, this gives CASSGRDRESGLVQPQHF.